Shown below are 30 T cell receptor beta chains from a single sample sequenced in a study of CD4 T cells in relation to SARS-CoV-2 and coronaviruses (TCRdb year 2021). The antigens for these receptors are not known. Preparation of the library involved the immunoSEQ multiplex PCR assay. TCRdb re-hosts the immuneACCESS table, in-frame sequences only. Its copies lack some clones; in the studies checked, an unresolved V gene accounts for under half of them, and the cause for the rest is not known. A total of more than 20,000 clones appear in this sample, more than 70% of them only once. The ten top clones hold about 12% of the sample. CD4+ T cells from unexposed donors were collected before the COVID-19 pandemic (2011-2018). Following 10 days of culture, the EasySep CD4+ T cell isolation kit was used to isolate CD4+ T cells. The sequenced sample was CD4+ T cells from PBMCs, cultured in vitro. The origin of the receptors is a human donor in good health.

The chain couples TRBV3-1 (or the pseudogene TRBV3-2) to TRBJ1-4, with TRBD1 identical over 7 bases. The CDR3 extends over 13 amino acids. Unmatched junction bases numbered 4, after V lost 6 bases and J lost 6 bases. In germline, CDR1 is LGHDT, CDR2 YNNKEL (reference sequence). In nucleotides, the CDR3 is TGTGCCAGCAGACAGGGGCGGTATGAAAAACTGTTTTTT. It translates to CASRQGRYEKLFF.

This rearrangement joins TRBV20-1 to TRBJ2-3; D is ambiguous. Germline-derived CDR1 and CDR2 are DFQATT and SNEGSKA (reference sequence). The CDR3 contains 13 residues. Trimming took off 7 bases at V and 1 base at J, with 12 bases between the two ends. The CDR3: CSVSGKRTDTQYF. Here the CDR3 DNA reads TGCAGTGTTAGTGGGAAGCGCACAGATACGCAGTATTTT.

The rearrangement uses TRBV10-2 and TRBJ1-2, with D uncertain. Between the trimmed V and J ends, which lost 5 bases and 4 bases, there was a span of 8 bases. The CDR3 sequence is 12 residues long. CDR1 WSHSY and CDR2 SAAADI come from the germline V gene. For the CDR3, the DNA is TGCGCCAGCAGTCCACAAGGCTATGGCTACACCTTC. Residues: CASSPQGYGYTF.

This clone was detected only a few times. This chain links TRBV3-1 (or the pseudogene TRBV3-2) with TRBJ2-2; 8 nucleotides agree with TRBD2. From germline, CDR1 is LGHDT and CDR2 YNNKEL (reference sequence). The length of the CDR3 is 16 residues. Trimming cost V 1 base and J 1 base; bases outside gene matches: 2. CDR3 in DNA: TGTGCCAGCAGCCAAGGGCTAGCGGGGAACACCGGGGAGCTGTTTTTT. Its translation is CASSQGLAGNTGELFF.

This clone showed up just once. The CDR3 DNA sequence: TGTGCCAGCAGCTTAGTAGCGGGAGGTTACAATGAGCAGTTCTTC. It specifies CASSLVAGGYNEQFF. This sequence joins TRBV11-3 and TRBJ2-1; TRBD2 matches at 10 bases. The V and J ends lost 1 base and 4 bases, in that order; junction bases with no gene match: 1. From germline, CDR1 is SGHNT and CDR2 YENEEA. The CDR3 spans 15 residues. The entire variable domain, with the rest obtained from reference TRBV11-3 and TRBJ2-1, is as follows: EAGVVQSPRYKIIEKKQPVAFWCNPISGHNTLYWYLQNLGQGPELLIRYENEEAVDDSQLPKDRFSAERLKGVDSTLKIQPAELGDSAVYLCASSLVAGGYNEQFFGPGTRLTVL.

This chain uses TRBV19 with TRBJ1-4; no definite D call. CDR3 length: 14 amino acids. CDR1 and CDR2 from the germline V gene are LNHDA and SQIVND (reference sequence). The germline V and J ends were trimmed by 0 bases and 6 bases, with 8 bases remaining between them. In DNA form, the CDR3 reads TGTGCCAGTAGTATAGATTCGGGAGATGAAAAACTGTTTTTT. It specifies CASSIDSGDEKLFF.

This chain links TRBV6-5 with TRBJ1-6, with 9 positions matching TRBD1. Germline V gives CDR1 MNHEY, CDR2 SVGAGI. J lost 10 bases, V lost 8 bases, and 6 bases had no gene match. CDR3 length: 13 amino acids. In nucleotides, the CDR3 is TGTGCCAGCCATCGGGACAGGGAATCACCCCTCCACTTT. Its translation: CASHRDRESPLHF.

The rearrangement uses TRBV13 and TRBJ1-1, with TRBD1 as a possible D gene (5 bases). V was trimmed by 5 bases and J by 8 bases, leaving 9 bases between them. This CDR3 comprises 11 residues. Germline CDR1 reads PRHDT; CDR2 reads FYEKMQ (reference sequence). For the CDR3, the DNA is TGTGCCAGCAGCGTGACAGTCGAAGCTTTCTTT. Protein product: CASSVTVEAFF.

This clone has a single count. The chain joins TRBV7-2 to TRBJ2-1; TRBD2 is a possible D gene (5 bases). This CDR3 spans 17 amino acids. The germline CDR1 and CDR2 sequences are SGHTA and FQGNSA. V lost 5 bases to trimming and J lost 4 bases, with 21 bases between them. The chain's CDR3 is CASSLREHSVYYNEQFF. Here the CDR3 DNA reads TGTGCCAGCAGCCTTAGGGAGCATTCCGTTTATTACAATGAGCAGTTCTTC.

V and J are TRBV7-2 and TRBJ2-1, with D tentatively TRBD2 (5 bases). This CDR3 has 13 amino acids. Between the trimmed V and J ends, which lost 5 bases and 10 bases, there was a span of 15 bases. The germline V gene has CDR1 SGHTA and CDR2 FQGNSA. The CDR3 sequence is CASSAASTREQFF. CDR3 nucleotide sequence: TGTGCCAGCAGCGCAGCTTCCACTAGAGAGCAGTTCTTC.

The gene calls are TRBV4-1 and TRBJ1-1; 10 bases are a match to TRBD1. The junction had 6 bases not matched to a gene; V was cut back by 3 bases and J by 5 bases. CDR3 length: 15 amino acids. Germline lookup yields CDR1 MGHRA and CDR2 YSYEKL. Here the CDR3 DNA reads TGCGCCAGCAGCCACCCGACAGGGGGCCGAACTGAAGCTTTCTTT. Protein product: CASSHPTGGRTEAFF.

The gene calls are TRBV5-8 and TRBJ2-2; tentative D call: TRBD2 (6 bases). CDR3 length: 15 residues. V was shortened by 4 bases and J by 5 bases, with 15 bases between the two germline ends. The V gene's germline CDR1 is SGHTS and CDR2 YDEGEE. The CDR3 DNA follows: TGTGCCAGCAGCCTCTACGTCGGAGGGACCGGGGAGCTGTTTTTT. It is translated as CASSLYVGGTGELFF.

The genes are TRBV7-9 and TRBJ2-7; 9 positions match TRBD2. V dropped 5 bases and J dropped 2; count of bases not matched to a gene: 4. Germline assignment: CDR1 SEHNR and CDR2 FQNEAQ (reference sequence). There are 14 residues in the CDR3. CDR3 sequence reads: CASSHSGGTYEQYF. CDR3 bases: TGTGCCAGCAGCCATAGCGGGGGAACCTACGAGCAGTACTTC.

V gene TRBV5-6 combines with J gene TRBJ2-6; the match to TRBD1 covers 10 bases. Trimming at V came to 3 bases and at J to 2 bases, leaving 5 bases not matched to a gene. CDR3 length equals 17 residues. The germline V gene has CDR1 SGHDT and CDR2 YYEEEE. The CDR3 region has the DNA TGTGCCAGCAGCTCTGGGACAGGGGCTACTGGGGCCAACGTCCTGACTTTC. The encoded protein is CASSSGTGATGANVLTF.

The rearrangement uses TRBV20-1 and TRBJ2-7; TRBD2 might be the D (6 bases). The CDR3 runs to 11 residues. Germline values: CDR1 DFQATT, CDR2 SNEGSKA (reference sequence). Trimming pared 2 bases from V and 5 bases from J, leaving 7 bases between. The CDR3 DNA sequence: TGCAGTGCTAGATCGGGGGACGAGCAGTACTTC. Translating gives CSARSGDEQYF.

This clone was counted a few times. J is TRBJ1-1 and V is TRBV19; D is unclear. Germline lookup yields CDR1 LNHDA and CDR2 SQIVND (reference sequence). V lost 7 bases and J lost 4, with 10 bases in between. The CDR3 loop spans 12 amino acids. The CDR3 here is CASTPGGTEAFF. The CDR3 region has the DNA TGTGCCAGTACCCCTGGCGGCACTGAAGCTTTCTTT.

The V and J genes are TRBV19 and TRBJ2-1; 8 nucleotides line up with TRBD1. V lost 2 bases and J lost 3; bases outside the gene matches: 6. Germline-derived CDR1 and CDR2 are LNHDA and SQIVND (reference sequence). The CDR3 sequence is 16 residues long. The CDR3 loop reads CASSIWSQGGYNEQFF. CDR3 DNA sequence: TGTGCCAGTAGTATATGGTCACAGGGGGGCTACAATGAGCAGTTCTTC.

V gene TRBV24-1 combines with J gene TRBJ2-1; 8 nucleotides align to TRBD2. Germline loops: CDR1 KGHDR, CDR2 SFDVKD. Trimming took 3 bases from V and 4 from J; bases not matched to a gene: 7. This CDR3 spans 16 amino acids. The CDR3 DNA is TGTGCCACCAGTGATCGAACCGGGACTAGTTACAATGAGCAGTTCTTC. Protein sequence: CATSDRTGTSYNEQFF.

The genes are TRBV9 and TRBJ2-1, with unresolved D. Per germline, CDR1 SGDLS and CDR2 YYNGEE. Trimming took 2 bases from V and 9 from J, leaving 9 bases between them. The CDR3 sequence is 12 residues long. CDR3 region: CASSVYGGEQFF. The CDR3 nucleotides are TGTGCCAGCAGCGTTTACGGCGGTGAGCAGTTCTTC.

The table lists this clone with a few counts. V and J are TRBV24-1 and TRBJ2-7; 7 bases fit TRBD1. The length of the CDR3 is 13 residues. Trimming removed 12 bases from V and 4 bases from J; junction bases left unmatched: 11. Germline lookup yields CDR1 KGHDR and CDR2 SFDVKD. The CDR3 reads CAPYRTGKYEQYF. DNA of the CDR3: TGTGCCCCCTACCGGACAGGTAAATACGAGCAGTACTTC.

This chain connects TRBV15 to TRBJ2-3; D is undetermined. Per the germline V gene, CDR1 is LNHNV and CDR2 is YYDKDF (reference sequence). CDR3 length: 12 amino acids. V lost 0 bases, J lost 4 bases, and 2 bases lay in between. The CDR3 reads CATSREPDTQYF. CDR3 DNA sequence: TGTGCCACCAGCAGAGAACCAGATACGCAGTATTTT. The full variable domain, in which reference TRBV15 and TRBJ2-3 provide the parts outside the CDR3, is DAMVIQNPRYQVTQFGKPVTLSCSQTLNHNVMYWYQQKSSQAPKLLFHYYDKDFNNEADTPDNFQSRRPNTSFCFLDIRSPGLGDTAMYLCATSREPDTQYFGPGTRLTVL.

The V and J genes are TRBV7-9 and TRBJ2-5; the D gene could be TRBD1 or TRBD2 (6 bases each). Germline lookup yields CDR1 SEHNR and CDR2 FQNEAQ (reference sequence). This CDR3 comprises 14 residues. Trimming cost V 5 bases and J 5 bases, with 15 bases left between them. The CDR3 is CASSLRGGRETQYF. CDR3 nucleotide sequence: TGTGCCAGCAGCCTCCGAGGGGGGAGGGAGACCCAGTACTTC.

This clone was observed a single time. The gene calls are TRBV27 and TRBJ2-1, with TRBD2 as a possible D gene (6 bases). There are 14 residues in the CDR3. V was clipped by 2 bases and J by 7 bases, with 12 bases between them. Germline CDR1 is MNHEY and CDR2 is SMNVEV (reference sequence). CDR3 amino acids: CASSLTRDSNEQFF. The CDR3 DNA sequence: TGTGCCAGCAGTTTAACCCGGGACTCAAATGAGCAGTTCTTC.

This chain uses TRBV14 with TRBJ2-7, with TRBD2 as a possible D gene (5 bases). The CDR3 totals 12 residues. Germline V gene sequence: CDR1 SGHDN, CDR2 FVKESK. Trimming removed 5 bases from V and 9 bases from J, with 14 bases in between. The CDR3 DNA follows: TGTGCCAGCAGCAGTCCAGCCGGGGTGCAGTACTTC. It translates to CASSSPAGVQYF.

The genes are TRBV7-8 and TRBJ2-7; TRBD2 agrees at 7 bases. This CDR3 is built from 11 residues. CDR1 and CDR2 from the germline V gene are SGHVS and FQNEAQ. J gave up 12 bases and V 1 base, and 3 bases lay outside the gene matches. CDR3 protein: CASSLEGLWYF. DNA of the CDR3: TGTGCCAGCAGCTTAGAGGGACTATGGTACTTC. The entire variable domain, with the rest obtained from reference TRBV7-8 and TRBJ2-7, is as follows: GAGVSQSPRYKVAKRGQDVALRCDPISGHVSLFWYQQALGQGPEFLTYFQNEAQLDKSGLPSDRFFAERPEGSVSTLKIQRTQQEDSAVYLCASSLEGLWYFGPGTRLTVT.

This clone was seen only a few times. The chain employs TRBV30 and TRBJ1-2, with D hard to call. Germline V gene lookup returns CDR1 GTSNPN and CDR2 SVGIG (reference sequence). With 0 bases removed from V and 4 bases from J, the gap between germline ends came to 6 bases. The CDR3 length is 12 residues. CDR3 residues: CAWSVGLYGYTF. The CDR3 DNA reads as TGTGCCTGGAGTGTGGGCCTCTATGGCTACACCTTC.

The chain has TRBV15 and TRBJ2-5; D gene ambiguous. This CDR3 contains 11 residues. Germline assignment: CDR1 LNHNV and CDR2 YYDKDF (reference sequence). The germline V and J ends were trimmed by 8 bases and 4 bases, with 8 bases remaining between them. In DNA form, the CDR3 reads TGTGCCACCGGGATCCGAGAGACCCAGTACTTC. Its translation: CATGIRETQYF.

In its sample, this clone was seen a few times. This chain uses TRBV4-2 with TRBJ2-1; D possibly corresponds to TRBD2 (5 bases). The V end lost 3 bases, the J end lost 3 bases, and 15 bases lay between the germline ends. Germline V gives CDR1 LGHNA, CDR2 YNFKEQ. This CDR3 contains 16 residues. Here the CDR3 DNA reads TGTGCCAGCAGCCAGGAACTAGTCTCTCTCTACAATGAGCAGTTCTTC. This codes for CASSQELVSLYNEQFF.

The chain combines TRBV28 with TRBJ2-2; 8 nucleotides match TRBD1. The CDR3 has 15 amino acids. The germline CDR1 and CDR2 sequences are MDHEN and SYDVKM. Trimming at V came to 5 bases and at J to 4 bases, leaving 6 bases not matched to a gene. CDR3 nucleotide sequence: TGTGCCAGCAGTGGACAGGGCGTAAGCACCGGGGAGCTGTTTTTT. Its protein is CASSGQGVSTGELFF.

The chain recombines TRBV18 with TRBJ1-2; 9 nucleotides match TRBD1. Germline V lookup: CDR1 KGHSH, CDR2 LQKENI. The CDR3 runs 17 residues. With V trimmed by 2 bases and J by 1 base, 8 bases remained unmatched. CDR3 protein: CASSPGRPGQGNYGYTF. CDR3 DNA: TGTGCCAGCTCACCAGGGCGGCCGGGACAGGGTAACTATGGCTACACCTTC.